The clone carrying this T cell receptor (beta chain) was counted a few times. V lost 3 bases and J lost 10; bases outside the gene matches: 12. CDR1 is SNHLY and CDR2 is FYNNEI in the germline V gene. CDR3 length: 16 residues. This record belongs to a study of early T cells in non-severe SARS-CoV-2 infection. TCRdb itself ran the 5' RACE reads through MiXCR, one entry per CDR3 protein. The sample records some 70,000 distinct CDR3 sequences, about 9% being singletons. The genes are TRBV2 and TRBJ2-1, with 10 bases fitting TRBD2. This clonotype was sampled from an adult who was a healthcare worker with PCR-confirmed SARS-CoV-2 infection or an uninfected control (not recorded which). Sequencing input: whole blood. The CDR3 protein is CASSDKVAGGSLEQFF. In nucleotides, the CDR3 is TGTGCCAGCAGTGATAAGGTAGCGGGGGGTAGTTTAGAGCAGTTCTTC.